These 8 T cell receptor beta chains originate from one sample sequenced in a study of blood T cell repertoires in COVID-19. Repertoires were generated with immunoSEQ multiplex PCR, while TCRdb's copy carries only in-frame clones and drops some. The table lists tens of thousands of clones, about 90% of them singletons. The specimen sequenced was peripheral blood. The receptors derive from a human donor in a cohort sampled during active COVID-19.

This chain joins TRBV11-2 and TRBJ1-1; D might be TRBD1 (6 bases). Trimming stripped 6 bases from V and 4 bases from J, with 18 bases between. The CDR3 spans 15 residues. Germline loops: CDR1 SGHAT, CDR2 FQNNGV. The CDR3 coding sequence is TGTGCCAGCAGTAAGACAGGCCGAGGGTTCACTGAAGCTTTCTTT. Translation gives CASSKTGRGFTEAFF.

V is TRBV10-3 and J is TRBJ2-6, with TRBD2 matching 10 bases. The germline V gene has CDR1 ENHRY and CDR2 SYGVKD. V lost 0 bases to trimming and J lost 0 bases; unmatched junction nucleotides: 8. CDR3 size: 20 residues. In DNA, the CDR3 is TGTGCCATCAGTGAGTCTGGGTTGTCTAGCGGGGGCTCTGGGGCCAACGTCCTGACTTTC. It translates to CAISESGLSSGGSGANVLTF.

The chain is built from TRBV18 and TRBJ2-7, with a tentative D call TRBD1 (6 bases). Trimming shortened V by 3 bases and J by 6 bases, and 12 bases separated the two germline ends. Germline loops: CDR1 KGHSH, CDR2 LQKENI. The CDR3 is made up of 13 amino acids. CDR3 nucleotide sequence: TGTGCCAGCTCACCCGGCAGGGGTTCCGAGCAGTACTTC. As protein: CASSPGRGSEQYF.

The chain joins TRBV27 to TRBJ2-7, with 10 bases matching TRBD1. Germline CDR1 is MNHEY and CDR2 is SMNVEV (reference sequence). Trimming cost V 5 bases and J 2 bases; bases outside gene matches: 9. CDR3 size: 16 residues. The CDR3 reads CASSRFSGTGAYEQYF. CDR3 bases: TGTGCCAGCAGTCGTTTTTCCGGGACAGGGGCCTACGAGCAGTACTTC.

In its sample, this clone was seen once. This chain connects TRBV30 to TRBJ2-2, with D tentatively TRBD1 (5 bases). The CDR3 covers 12 residues. In germline, CDR1 is GTSNPN, CDR2 SVGIG (reference sequence). V lost 5 bases to trimming and J lost 5 bases, with 9 bases between them. The CDR3 loop is CAWLRVTGELFF. The CDR3 DNA reads as TGTGCCTGGCTCAGGGTTACCGGGGAGCTGTTTTTT.

This clone has only one observation. The V call is TRBV4-3, the J call TRBJ1-6; D gene ambiguous. The CDR3 length is 14 residues. Germline values: CDR1 LGHNA, CDR2 YSLEER. V lost 3 bases and J lost 7, with 10 bases in between. CDR3 residues: CASSQEDGNSPLHF. The CDR3 region has the DNA TGCGCCAGCAGCCAGGAGGATGGCAATTCACCCCTCCACTTT.

This clone was seen just once. The CDR3 DNA follows: TGTGCCAGCAGCGCTAGGAACCAGGACAGGGGGTCACCCCTCCACTTT. It codes for CASSARNQDRGSPLHF. This chain uses TRBV11-2 with TRBJ1-6; 10 positions match TRBD1. Germline V gives CDR1 SGHAT, CDR2 FQNNGV. This CDR3 contains 16 residues. Losses at the gene ends were 5 bases for V and 10 bases for J; bases not matched to a gene: 11.

The V call is TRBV6-2 or TRBV6-3, the J call TRBJ2-7, with D perhaps matching TRBD1 (6 bases). Trimming left V 5 bases short and J 4 bases short, with 15 bases between. This CDR3 is 14 amino acids long. Germline CDR1 and CDR2: MNHEY and SVGEGT. The CDR3 here is CASSLSGVLYEQYF. The DNA of the CDR3 is TGTGCCAGCAGTCTCTCAGGGGTCCTTTACGAGCAGTACTTC.